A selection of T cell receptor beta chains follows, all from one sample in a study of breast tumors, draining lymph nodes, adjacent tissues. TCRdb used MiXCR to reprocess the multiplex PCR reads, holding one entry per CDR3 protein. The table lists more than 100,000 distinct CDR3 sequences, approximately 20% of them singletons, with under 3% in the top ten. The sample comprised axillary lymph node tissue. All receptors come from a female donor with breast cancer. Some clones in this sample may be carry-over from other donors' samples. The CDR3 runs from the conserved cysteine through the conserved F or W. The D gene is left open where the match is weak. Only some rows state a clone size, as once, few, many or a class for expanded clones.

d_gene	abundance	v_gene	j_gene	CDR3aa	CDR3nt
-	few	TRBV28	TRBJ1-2	CASSAAGTDYGYTF	TGTGCCAGCAGCGCGGCCGGGACGGACTATGGCTACACCTTC
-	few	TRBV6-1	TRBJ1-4	CASSELTTTNEKLFF	TGTGCCAGCTCCGAGCTTACTACAACTAATGAAAAACTGTTTTTT
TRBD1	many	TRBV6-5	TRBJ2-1	CASSYSGQGWSEQFF	TGTGCCAGCAGTTACTCGGGACAGGGTTGGAGTGAGCAGTTCTTC
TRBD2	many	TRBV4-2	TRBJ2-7	CASSQGTSWVYEQYF	TGTGCCAGCAGCCAAGGGACTAGCTGGGTCTACGAGCAGTACTTC
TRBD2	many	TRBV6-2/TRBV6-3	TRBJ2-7	CASRTSGTYEQYF	TGTGCCAGCCGGACTAGCGGAACCTACGAGCAGTACTTC
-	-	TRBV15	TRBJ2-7	CATRLGGSVDEQYF	TGTGCCACCAGATTAGGTGGGAGCGTCGACGAGCAGTACTTC
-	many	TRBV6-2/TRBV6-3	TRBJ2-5	CASGKTQETQYF	TGTGCCAGCGGGAAGACCCAAGAGACCCAGTACTTC
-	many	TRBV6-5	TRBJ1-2	CASSLTDDRIYGYTF	TGTGCCAGCAGTTTGACCGACGACAGGATCTATGGCTACACCTTC
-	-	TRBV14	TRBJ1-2	CASSQSDGRAVDSSYGYTF	TGTGCCAGCAGCCAATCCGACGGCAGGGCGGTAGATTCCTCTTATGGCTACACCTTC
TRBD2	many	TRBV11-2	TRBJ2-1	CASSLVGSGSSNEQFF	TGTGCCAGCAGCTTAGTTGGTAGCGGGAGTAGCAATGAGCAGTTCTTC
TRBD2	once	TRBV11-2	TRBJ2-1	CAGSVGLAGGPYNEQFF	TGTGCCGGCAGCGTAGGACTAGCGGGAGGGCCCTACAATGAGCAGTTCTTC
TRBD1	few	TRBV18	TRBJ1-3	CASSRDRGAGNTIYF	TGTGCCAGCTCACGCGACAGGGGGGCTGGAAACACCATATATTTT
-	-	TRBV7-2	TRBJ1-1	CASSLELYTEAFF	TGTGCCAGCAGCTTAGAACTGTACACTGAAGCTTTCTTT
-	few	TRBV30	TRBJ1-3	CAWSLDSSSGNTIYF	TGTGCCTGGAGTCTAGACAGCAGCTCTGGAAACACCATATATTTT
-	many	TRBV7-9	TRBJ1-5	CASNLAQGGGNQPQHF	TGTGCCAGCAACTTGGCACAAGGTGGGGGTAATCAGCCCCAGCATTTT
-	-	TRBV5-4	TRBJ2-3	CASSLYQGTITDTQYF	TGTGCCAGCAGCCTATATCAGGGTACAATCACAGATACGCAGTATTTT
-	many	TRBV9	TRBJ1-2	CASSVGAGAQTNYGYTF	TGTGCCAGCAGCGTAGGTGCAGGGGCCCAAACTAACTATGGCTACACCTTC
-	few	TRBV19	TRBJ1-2	CASRPRGLKLYGYTF	TGTGCCAGTAGACCCCGAGGCCTCAAGCTTTATGGCTACACCTTC
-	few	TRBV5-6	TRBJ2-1	CASSWTPLSYNEQFF	TGTGCCAGCAGCTGGACTCCACTCTCCTACAATGAGCAGTTCTTC
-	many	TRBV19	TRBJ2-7	CASSIGGTYEQYF	TGTGCCAGTAGTATCGGCGGGACCTACGAGCAGTACTTC
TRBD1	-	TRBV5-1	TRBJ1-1	CASSSSGTGRTEAFF	TGCGCCAGCAGCTCCTCCGGGACAGGGAGAACTGAAGCTTTCTTT
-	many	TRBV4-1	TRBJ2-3	CASSQVPQRGTDTQYF	TGCGCCAGCAGCCAAGTTCCCCAGCGGGGCACAGATACGCAGTATTTT
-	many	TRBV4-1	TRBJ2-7	CASSQESSSYEQYF	TGCGCCAGCAGCCAGGAATCGAGTTCCTACGAGCAGTACTTC
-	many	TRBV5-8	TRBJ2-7	CASSLTDLSYEQYF	TGTGCCAGCAGCTTGACAGATTTATCCTACGAGCAGTACTTC
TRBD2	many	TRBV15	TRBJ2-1	CATSGGRSYNEQFF	TGTGCCACCAGCGGCGGGAGGTCCTACAATGAGCAGTTCTTC
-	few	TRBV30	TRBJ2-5	CAWSAFGGQETQYF	TGTGCCTGGAGTGCGTTTGGGGGGCAAGAGACCCAGTACTTC
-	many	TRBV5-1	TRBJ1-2	CASSLSTGTNYGYTF	TGCGCCAGCAGCTTGTCTACGGGGACTAACTATGGCTACACCTTC
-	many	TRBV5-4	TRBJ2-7	CASSLLREFGYEQYF	TGTGCCAGCAGCTTGTTGAGGGAGTTTGGCTACGAGCAGTACTTC
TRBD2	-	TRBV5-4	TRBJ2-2	CASSPRTSQGTGELFF	TGTGCCAGCAGCCCGAGGACTAGCCAGGGCACCGGGGAGCTGTTTTTT
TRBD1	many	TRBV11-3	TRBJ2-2	CASSARQGNTGELFF	TGTGCCAGCAGCGCCCGACAGGGTAACACCGGGGAGCTGTTTTTT
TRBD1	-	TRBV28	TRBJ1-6	CASSLGQGDLHF	TGTGCCAGCAGTTTGGGACAGGGGGACCTCCACTTT
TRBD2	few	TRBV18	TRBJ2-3	CASSPTSGRLSDTQYF	TGTGCCAGCTCACCTACTAGCGGGAGGTTGTCAGATACGCAGTATTTT
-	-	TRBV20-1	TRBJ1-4	CSASAPGVTNEKLLF	TGCAGTGCTAGCGCCCCAGGGGTGACTAATGAAAAACTGCTTTTT
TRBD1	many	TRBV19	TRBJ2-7	CASSGTGRRDEQYF	TGTGCCAGTAGTGGGACAGGGAGAAGAGACGAGCAGTACTTC
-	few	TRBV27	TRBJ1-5	CASSLIGGRFQPQHF	TGTGCCAGCAGTTTAATAGGGGGGCGCTTTCAGCCCCAGCATTTT
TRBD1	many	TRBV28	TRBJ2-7	CASSSDRDREHPYEQYF	TGTGCCAGCAGTTCTGACCGGGACAGGGAACACCCCTACGAGCAGTACTTC
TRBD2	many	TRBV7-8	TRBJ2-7	CASSWGGLYEQYF	TGTGCCAGCAGCTGGGGGGGTCTCTACGAGCAGTACTTC
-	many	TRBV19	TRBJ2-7	CASSPGPPIGQYF	TGTGCCAGTAGCCCGGGACCACCTATTGGGCAGTACTTC
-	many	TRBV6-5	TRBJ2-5	CASSYRGETQYF	TGTGCCAGCAGTTACAGGGGAGAGACCCAGTACTTC
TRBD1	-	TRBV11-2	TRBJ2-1	CASSLELRTGGVNEQFF	TGTGCCAGCAGCTTAGAGTTGAGGACAGGGGGCGTCAATGAGCAGTTCTTC
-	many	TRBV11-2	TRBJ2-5	CASSLVGSDGALYF	TGTGCCAGCAGCTTAGTGGGCAGCGACGGAGCTCTGTACTTC
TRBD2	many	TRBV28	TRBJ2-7	CASSFREAYEQYF	TGTGCCAGCAGTTTCCGGGAGGCCTACGAGCAGTACTTC
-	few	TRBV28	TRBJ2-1	CASSLVGSYNEQFF	TGTGCCAGCAGTTTAGTGGGTTCCTACAATGAGCAGTTCTTC
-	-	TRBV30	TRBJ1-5	CAWSPTSGNQPQHF	TGTGCCTGGAGTCCGACTAGTGGCAATCAGCCCCAGCATTTT
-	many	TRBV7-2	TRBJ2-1	CASRGPSNEQFF	TGTGCCAGCAGAGGCCCTAGCAATGAGCAGTTCTTC
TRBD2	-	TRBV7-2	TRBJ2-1	CASSRTSGTLREQFF	TGTGCCAGCAGCCGGACTAGCGGGACCCTCCGGGAGCAGTTCTTC
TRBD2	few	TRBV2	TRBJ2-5	CASSLEREIGKIQYF	TGTGCCAGCAGCCTGGAGCGGGAGATCGGGAAGATCCAGTACTTC
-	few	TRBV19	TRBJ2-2	CASSILMVTNTGELFF	TGTGCCAGTAGTATTTTGATGGTCACGAACACCGGGGAGCTGTTTTTT
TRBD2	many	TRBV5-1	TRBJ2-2	CASSLGLAGAGELFF	TGCGCCAGCAGCTTGGGACTAGCGGGAGCCGGGGAGCTGTTTTTT
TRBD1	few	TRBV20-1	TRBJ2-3	CSAFQFRDRVSDTQYF	TGCAGTGCTTTCCAGTTCCGGGACAGGGTTTCAGATACGCAGTATTTT
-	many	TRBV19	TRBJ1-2	CASSIGHNYGYTF	TGTGCCAGTAGTATAGGACATAACTATGGCTACACCTTC
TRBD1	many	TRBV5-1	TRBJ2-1	CASSQTTGGFEQFF	TGCGCCAGCAGCCAAACGACAGGGGGCTTTGAGCAGTTCTTC
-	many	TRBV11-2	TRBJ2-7	CASSSQIQGSYEQYF	TGTGCCAGCAGCTCGCAAATTCAGGGTTCCTACGAGCAGTACTTC
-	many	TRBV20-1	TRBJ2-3	CSARALGIHADTQYF	TGCAGTGCTAGAGCGCTCGGGATACACGCAGATACGCAGTATTTT
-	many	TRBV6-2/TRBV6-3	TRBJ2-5	CASKEGVETQYF	TGTGCCAGCAAGGAGGGCGTCGAGACCCAGTACTTC